The 2 T cell receptor beta chains given below trace back to one sample, sequenced in a study of response to subunit inactivated influenza vaccine. TCRdb re-derived calls from the RT-PCR reads in MiXCR, one entry per CDR3 protein. The sample holds 500,000 to 650,000 distinct CDR3 sequences, 7.6% seen once. The source was PBMCs from blood, collected 23 to 25 months after vaccination. The receptors were gathered from a man aged 50 to 69 who received an inactivated influenza vaccine.

The chain recombines TRBV2 with TRBJ2-7; 9 positions agree with TRBD1. The CDR3 is 15 amino acids. The ends lost 7 bases at V and 4 bases at J; junction bases unmatched: 11. Per germline, CDR1 SNHLY and CDR2 FYNNEI. CDR3 sequence: CASKRLGTGNYEQYF. DNA of the CDR3: TGTGCCAGCAAACGCCTCGGGACAGGGAATTACGAGCAGTACTTC. The variable domain in full, completed from reference TRBV2 and TRBJ2-7, reads EPEVTQTPSHQVTQMGQEVILRCVPISNHLYFYWYRQILGQKVEFLVSFYNNEISEKSEIFDDQFSVERPDGSNFTLKIRSTKLEDSAMYFCASKRLGTGNYEQYFGPGTRLTVT.

The sample holds a few counts of this clonotype. The chain uses TRBV15 and TRBJ2-5, with 11 bases fitting TRBD2. Germline CDR1 is LNHNV and CDR2 is YYDKDF (reference sequence). CDR3 length equals 15 residues. The V and J ends lost 1 base and 4 bases, in that order; junction bases with no gene match: 2. DNA of the CDR3: TGTGCCACCAGCAGAGGTCTAGCGGGAGGAGAGACCCAGTACTTC. Translating gives CATSRGLAGGETQYF.